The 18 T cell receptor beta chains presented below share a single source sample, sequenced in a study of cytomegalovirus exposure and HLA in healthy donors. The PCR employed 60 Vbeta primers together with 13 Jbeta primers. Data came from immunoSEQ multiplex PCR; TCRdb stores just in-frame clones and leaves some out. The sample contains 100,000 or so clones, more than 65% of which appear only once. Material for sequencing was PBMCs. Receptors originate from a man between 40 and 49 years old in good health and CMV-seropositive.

CDR3 amino acids: CASSWGAGELFF. The CDR3 DNA reads as TGTGCCAGCTCTTGGGGGGCCGGGGAGCTGTTTTTT. This chain connects TRBV6-6 to TRBJ2-2; maybe TRBD2 (6 bases). CDR1 and CDR2 (germline): MNHNY, SVGAGI (reference sequence). Trimming shortened V by 8 bases and J by 6 bases, and 10 bases separated the two germline ends. The CDR3 runs to 12 residues.

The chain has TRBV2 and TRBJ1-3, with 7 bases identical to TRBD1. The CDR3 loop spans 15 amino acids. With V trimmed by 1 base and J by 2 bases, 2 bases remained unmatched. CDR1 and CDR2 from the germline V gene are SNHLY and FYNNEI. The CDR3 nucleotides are TGTGCCAGCAGTGAAGGGCAGGGGGCTGGAAACACCATATATTTT. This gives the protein CASSEGQGAGNTIYF.

The CDR3 coding sequence is TGTGCCAGCAGCACCTCGACAGGGGTTACCTACACCTTC. It translates to CASSTSTGVTYTF. The chain carries TRBV28 and TRBJ1-2; TRBD1 matches at 8 bases. J was trimmed by 10 bases and V by 6 bases; bases with no gene match: 10. The CDR3 has 13 residues. CDR1 and CDR2 (germline): MDHEN, SYDVKM.

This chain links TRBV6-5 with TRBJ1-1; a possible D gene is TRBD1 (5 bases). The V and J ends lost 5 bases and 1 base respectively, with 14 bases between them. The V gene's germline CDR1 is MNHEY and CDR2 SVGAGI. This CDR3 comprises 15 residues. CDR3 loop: CASSRTGLGNTEAFF. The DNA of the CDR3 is TGTGCCAGCAGTCGGACGGGACTGGGGAACACTGAAGCTTTCTTT.

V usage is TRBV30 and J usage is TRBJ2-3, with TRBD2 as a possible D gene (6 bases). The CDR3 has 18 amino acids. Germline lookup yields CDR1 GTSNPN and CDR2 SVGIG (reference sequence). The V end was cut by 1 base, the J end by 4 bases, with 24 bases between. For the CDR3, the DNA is TGTGCCTGGAGTGACGGGGGAGTGGCTTGGGCCTCCCCAGATACGCAGTATTTT. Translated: CAWSDGGVAWASPDTQYF.

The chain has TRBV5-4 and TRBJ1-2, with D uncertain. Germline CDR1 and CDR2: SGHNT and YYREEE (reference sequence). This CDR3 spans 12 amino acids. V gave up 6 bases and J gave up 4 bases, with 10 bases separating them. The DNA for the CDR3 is TGTGCCAGCACCCGCGATGGCTATGGCTACACCTTC. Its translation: CASTRDGYGYTF.

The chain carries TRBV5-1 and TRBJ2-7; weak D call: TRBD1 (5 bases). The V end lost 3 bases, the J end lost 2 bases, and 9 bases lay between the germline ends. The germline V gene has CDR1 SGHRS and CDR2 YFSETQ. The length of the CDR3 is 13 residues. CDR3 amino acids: CASSSDSTYEQYF. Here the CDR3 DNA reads TGCGCCAGCAGCTCTGACAGTACCTACGAGCAGTACTTC.

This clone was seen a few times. CDR3 coding DNA: TGTGCCAGCAGCCAGGAGACAGAGTATAATTCACCCCTCCACTTT. Translation: CASSQETEYNSPLHF. This chain links TRBV14 with TRBJ1-6, with D possibly matching TRBD1 (5 bases). Germline V gives CDR1 SGHDN, CDR2 FVKESK. The CDR3 covers 15 residues. Trimming removed 3 bases from V and 4 bases from J, with 10 bases in between. The entire variable domain, with the rest obtained from reference TRBV14 and TRBJ1-6, is as follows: EAGVTQFPSHSVIEKGQTVTLRCDPISGHDNLYWYRRVMGKEIKFLLHFVKESKQDESGMPNNRFLAERTGGTYSTLKVQPAELEDSGVYFCASSQETEYNSPLHFGNGTRLTVT.

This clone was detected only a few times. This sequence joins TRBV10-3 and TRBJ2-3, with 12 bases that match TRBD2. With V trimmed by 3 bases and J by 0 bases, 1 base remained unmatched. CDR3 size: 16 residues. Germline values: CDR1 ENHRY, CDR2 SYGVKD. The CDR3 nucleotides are TGTGCCATCAGTGACGGACTAGCGGGAAGCACAGATACGCAGTATTTT. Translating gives CAISDGLAGSTDTQYF.

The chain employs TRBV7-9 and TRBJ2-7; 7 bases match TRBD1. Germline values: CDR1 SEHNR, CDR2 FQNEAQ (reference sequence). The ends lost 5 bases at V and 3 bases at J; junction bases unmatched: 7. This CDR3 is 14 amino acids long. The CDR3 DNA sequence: TGTGCCAGCAGCGTCAGGGACAGAAGCTACGAGCAGTACTTC. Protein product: CASSVRDRSYEQYF.

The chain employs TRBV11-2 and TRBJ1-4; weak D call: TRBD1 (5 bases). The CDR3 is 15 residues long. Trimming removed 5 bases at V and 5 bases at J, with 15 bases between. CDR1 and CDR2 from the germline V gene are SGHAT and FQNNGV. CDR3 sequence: CASSPMGGGNEKLFF. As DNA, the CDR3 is TGTGCCAGCAGCCCCATGGGGGGAGGAAATGAAAAACTGTTTTTT. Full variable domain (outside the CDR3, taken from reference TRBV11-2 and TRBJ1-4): EAGVAQSPRYKIIEKRQSVAFWCNPISGHATLYWYQQILGQGPKLLIQFQNNGVVDDSQLPKDRFSAERLKGVDSTLKIQPAKLEDSAVYLCASSPMGGGNEKLFFGSGTQLSVL.

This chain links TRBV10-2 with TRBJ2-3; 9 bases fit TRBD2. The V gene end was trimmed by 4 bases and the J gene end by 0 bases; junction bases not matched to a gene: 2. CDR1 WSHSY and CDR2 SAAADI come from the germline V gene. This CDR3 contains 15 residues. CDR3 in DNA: TGCGCCAGCAGTGGACTAGCGGATAGCACAGATACGCAGTATTTT. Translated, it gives CASSGLADSTDTQYF.

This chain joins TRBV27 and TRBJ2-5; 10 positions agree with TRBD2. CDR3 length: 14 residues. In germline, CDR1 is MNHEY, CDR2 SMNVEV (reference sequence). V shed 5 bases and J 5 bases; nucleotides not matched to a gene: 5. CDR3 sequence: CASSRLAGEETQYF. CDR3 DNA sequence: TGTGCCAGCAGTCGTCTAGCGGGAGAGGAGACCCAGTACTTC.

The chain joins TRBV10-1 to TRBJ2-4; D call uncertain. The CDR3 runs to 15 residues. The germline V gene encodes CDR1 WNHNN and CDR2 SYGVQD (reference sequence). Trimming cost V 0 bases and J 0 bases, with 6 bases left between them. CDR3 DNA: TGCGCCAGCAGTGAGTCGTCATTAGCCAAAAACATTCAGTACTTC. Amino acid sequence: CASSESSLAKNIQYF.

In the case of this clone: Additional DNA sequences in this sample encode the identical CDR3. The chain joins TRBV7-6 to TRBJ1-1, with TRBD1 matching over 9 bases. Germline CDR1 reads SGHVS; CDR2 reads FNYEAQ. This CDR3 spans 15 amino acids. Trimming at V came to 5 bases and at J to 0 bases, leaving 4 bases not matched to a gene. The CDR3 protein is CASSPGQGLNTEAFF. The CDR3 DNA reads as TGTGCCAGCAGCCCGGGACAGGGTTTGAACACTGAAGCTTTCTTT.

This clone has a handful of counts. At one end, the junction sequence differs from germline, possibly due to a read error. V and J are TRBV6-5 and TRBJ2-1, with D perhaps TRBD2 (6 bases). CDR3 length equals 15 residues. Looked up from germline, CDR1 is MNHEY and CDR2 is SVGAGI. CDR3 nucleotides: TGTGCCAGCAGTACGGGAGCCGGGGCCCTAGTGTCGCCCCTCTTC. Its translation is CASSTGAGALVSPLF.

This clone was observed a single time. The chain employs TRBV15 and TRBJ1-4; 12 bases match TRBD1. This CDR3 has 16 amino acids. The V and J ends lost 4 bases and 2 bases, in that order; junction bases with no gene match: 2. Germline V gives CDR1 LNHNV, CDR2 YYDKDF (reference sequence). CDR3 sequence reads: CATSKGTGGTNEKLFF. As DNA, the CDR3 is TGTGCCACCAGCAAAGGGACAGGGGGCACTAATGAAAAACTGTTTTTT.

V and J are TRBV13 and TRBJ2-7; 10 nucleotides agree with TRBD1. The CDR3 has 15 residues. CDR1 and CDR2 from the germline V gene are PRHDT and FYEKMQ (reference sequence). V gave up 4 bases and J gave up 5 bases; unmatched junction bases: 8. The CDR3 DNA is TGTGCCAGCAGCTCAGCTGGGACAGGGGAGGACGAGCAGTACTTC. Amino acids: CASSSAGTGEDEQYF.